The following is a TCR beta chain sequence with its context. What it binds is not known. This sample stems from a study of OX40 agonist ivuxolimab in advanced cancers. CDR3 size: 15 residues. The germline CDR1 and CDR2 sequences are PRHDT and FYEKMQ (reference sequence). J was trimmed by 4 bases and V by 2 bases; bases with no gene match: 4. Findings and limits, study-wide: Compared with CD4+, CD8+ T cells on average had more expanded clones. Partial responders at 0.1-3.0 mg/kg had among the lowest clonal expansion.

This table comes from immunoSEQ multiplex PCR, and its TCRdb copy is limited to in-frame clones, with some not included. The sample comprises roughly 89,000 clones, around 84% of which are singletons, and roughly 1.8% rests with the top ten. This TCR derives from an adult with an advanced solid tumor such as melanoma, head and neck, liver or kidney cancer. The sample in question was CD4+ or CD8+ T cells sorted from blood, obtained in a trial of the OX40 agonist ivuxolimab. The V call is TRBV13, the J call TRBJ2-5; 10 bases are a match to TRBD2. CDR3 bases: TGTGCCAGCAGCTTACAAGCGGGGGGGGTAGAGACCCAGTACTTC. This gives the protein CASSLQAGGVETQYF.